The present entry profiles one T cell receptor (gamma chain) with its context. The antigen is unknown. Extracted RNA was reverse transcribed into cDNA. Pooled V-gene forward primers with one constant-region reverse primer generated the CDR3 amplicons by multiplex PCR. TCRdb reanalysed the multiplex PCR reads via CATT. The data hold about 36,000 gamma-chain clones, with just over 20% observed a single time. The junction had 15 bases not matched to a gene; V was cut back by 3 bases and J by 7 bases. This CDR3 is built from 15 residues. CDR1 is EGSNGY, CDR2 YDSYNSKV, per germline. The data originate from a study of Vδ1+ human thymocytes. Study-wide findings and caveats: TRG sequences recurred across donors, whereas TRD sequences stayed essentially private. Around 20% of thymic delta-chain sequences were Vdelta2, with few Vdelta3, unlike blood Vdelta1+ controls. Unexpected Vdelta2 sequences could cause misinterpretation of bulk repertoire data. Thymic TRG and TRD repertoires appeared highly polyclonal, with Gaussian CDR3 length distributions.

The chain carries TRGV2 and TRGJ1 or TRGJ2. Sample: Vdelta1+ gamma-delta thymocytes from the thymus. The subset: FACS-sorted CD3+ TCRalphabeta- TCRVdelta1+ TCRVdelta2- thymocytes. This sequence originates from a girl under three years old who had congenital heart surgery. The CDR3 region is CATWDRPSHEYKKLF. The CDR3 nucleotides read TGTGCCACCTGGGACAGGCCATCGCATGAATATAAGAAACTCTTT.